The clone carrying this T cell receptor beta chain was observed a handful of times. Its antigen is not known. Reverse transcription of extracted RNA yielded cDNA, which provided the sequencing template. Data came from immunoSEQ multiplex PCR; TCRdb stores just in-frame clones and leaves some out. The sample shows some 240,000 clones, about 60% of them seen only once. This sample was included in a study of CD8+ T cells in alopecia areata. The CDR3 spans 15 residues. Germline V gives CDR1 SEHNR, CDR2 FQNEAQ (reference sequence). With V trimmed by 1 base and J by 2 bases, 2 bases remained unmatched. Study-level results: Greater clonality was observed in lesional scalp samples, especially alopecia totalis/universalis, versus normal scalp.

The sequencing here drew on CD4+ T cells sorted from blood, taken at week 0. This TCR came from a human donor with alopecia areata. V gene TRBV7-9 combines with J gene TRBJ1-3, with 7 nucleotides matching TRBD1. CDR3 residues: CASSLEGTAGNTIYF. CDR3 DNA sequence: TGTGCCAGCAGCTTAGAGGGGACAGCTGGAAACACCATATATTTT.